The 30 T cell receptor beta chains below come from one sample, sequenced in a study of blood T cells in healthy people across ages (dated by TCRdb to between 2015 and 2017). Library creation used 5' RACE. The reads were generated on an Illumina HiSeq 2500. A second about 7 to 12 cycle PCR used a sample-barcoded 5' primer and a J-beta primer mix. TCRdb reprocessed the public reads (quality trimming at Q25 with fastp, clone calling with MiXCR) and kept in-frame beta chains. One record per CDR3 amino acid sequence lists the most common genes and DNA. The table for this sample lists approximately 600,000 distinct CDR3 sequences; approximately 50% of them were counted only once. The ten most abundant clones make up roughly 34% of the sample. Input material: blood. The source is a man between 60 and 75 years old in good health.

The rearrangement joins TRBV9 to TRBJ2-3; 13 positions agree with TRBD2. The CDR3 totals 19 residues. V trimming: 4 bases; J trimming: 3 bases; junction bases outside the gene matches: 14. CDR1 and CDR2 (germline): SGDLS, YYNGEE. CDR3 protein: CASSPRPSLAGGRTDTQYF. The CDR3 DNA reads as TGTGCCAGCAGCCCCCGCCCCTCACTAGCGGGGGGGCGTACAGATACGCAGTATTTT.

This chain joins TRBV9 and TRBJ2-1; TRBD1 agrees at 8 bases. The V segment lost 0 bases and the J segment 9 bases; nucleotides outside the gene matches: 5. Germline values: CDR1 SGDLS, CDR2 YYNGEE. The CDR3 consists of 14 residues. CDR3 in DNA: TGTGCCAGCAGCGTAGGGCAGGGGGCACGTGAGCAGTTCTTC. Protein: CASSVGQGAREQFF.

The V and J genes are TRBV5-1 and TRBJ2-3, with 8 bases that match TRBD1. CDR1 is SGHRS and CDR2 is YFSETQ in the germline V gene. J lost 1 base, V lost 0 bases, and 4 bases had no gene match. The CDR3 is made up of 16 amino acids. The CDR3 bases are TGCGCCAGCAGCTTGGACGGACAGGGAGGCACAGATACGCAGTATTTT. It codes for CASSLDGQGGTDTQYF.

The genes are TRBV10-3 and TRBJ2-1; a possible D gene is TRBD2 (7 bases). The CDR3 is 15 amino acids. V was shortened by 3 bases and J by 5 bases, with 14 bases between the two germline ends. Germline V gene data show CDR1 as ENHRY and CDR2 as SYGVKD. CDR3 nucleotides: TGTGCCATCAGTGAAGGGGGGGGCCAGGACAATGAGCAGTTCTTC. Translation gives CAISEGGGQDNEQFF.

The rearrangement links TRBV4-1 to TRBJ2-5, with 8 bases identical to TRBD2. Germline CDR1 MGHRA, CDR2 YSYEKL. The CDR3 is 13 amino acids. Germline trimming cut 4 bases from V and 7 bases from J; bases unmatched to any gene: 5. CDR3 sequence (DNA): TGCGCCAGCAGCCCCCCGGGAGGGTCGACCCAGTACTTC. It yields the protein CASSPPGGSTQYF.

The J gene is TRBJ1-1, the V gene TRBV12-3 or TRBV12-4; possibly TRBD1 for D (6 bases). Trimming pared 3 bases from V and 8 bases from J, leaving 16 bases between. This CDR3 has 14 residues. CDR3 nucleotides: TGTGCCAGCAGTTTCGGACAGATCGGGGGAGAAGCTTTCTTT. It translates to CASSFGQIGGEAFF.

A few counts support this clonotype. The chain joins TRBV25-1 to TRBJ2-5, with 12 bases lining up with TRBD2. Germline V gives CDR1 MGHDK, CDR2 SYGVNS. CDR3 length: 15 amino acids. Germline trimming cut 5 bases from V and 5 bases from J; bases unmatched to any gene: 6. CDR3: CASSRLAGGLETQYF. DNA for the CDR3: TGTGCCAGCAGTCGGCTAGCGGGGGGGCTGGAGACCCAGTACTTC.

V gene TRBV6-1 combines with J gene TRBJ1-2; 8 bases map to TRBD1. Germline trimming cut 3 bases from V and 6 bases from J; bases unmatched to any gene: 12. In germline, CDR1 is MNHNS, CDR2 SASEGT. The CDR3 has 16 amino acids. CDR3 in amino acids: CASSETSTGGGNGYTF. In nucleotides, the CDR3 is TGTGCCAGCAGTGAGACCTCTACAGGGGGAGGTAATGGCTACACCTTC.

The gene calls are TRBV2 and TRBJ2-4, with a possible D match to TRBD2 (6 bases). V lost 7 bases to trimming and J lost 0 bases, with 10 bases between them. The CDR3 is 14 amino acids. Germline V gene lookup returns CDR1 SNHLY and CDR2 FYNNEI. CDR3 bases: TGTGCCAGCATGAGGGAGGTAGCCAAAAACATTCAGTACTTC. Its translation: CASMREVAKNIQYF.

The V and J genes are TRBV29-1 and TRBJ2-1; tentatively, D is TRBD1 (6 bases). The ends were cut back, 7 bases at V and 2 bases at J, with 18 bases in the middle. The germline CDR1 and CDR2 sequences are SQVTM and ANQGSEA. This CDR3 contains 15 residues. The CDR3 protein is CSAVDGGNTYNEQFF. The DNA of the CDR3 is TGCAGCGCCGTCGATGGGGGCAATACCTACAATGAGCAGTTCTTC.

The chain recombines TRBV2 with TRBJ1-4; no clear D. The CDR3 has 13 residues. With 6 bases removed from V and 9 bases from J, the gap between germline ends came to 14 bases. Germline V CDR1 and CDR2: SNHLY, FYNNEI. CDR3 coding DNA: TGTGCCAGCAGCCCGTTTGAGAGTCAAAAACTGTTTTTT. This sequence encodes CASSPFESQKLFF.

This CDR3 reads CASSQVTLDPLGYTF. CDR3 DNA sequence: TGTGCCAGCAGCCAAGTTACTTTGGACCCCCTTGGCTACACCTTC. The gene calls are TRBV3-1 and TRBJ1-2; the D is unclear. Germline V gene sequence: CDR1 LGHDT, CDR2 YNNKEL (reference sequence). The CDR3 sequence is 15 residues long. The V gene lost 1 base and the J gene lost 7 bases, with 16 bases spanning the gap.

The DNA of the CDR3 is TGCGCCAGCAGCCCCGACCCGGACATAAACATTCAGTACTTC. Protein: CASSPDPDINIQYF. The chain is built from TRBV5-1 and TRBJ2-4; D possibly corresponds to TRBD1 (5 bases). The CDR3 is made up of 14 amino acids. CDR1 is SGHRS, CDR2 YFSETQ, per germline. The V end lost 4 bases, the J end lost 6 bases, and 14 bases lay between the germline ends.

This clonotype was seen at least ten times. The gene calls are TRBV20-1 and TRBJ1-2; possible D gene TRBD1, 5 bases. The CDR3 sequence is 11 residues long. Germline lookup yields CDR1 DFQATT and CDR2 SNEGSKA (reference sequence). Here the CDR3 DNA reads TGCAGGTTTGAAGGGGACTATGGCTACACCTTC. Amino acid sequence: CRFEGDYGYTF.

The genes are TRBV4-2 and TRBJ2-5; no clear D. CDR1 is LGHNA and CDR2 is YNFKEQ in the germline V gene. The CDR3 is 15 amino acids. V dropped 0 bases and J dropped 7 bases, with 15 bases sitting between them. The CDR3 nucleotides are TGTGCCAGCAGCCAAGATTGGTTAGGGTCTGGGACCCAGTACTTC. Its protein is CASSQDWLGSGTQYF.

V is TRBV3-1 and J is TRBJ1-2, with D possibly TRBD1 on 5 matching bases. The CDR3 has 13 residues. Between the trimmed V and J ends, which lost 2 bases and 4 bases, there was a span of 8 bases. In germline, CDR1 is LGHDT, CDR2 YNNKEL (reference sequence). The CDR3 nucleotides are TGTGCCAGCAGCCAACGGACATTCTATGGCTACACCTTC. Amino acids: CASSQRTFYGYTF.

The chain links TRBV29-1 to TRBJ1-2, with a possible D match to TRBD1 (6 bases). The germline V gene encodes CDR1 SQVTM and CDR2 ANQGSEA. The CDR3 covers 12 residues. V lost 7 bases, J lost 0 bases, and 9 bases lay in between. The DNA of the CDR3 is TGCAGCGGCGGGGGGCCTAACTATGGCTACACCTTC. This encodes CSGGGPNYGYTF.

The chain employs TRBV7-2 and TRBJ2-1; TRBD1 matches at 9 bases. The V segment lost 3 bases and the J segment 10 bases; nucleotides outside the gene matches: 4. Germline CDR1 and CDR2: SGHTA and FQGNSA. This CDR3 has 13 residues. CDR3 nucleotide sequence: TGTGCCAGCAGCTTTCCTGACAGGGGGGAGCAGTTCTTC. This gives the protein CASSFPDRGEQFF.

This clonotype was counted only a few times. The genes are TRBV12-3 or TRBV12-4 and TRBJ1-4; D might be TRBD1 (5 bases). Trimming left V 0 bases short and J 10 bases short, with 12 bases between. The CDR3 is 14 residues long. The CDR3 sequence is CASSLAGAVGKLFF. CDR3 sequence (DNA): TGTGCCAGCAGTTTAGCCGGGGCGGTCGGAAAACTGTTTTTT.

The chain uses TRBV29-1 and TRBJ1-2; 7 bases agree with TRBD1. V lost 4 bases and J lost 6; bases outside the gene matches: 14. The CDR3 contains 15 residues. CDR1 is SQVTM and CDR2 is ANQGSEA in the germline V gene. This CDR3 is CSVAYPRGGFDGYTF. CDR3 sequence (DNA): TGCAGCGTTGCTTATCCCAGGGGGGGATTCGATGGCTACACCTTC.

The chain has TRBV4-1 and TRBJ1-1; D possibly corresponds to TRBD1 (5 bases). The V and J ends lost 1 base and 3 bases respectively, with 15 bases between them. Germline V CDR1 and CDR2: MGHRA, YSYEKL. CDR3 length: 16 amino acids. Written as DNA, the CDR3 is TGCGCCAGCAGCCAAGCTGGGACCTTCGCGGACACTGAAGCTTTCTTT. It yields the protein CASSQAGTFADTEAFF.

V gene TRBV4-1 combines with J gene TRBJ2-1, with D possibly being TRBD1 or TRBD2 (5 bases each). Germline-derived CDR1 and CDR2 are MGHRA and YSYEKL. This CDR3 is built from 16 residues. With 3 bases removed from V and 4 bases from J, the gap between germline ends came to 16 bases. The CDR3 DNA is TGCGCCAGCAGCCAGTACGCCGGGACGGAGTACAATGAGCAGTTCTTC. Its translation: CASSQYAGTEYNEQFF.

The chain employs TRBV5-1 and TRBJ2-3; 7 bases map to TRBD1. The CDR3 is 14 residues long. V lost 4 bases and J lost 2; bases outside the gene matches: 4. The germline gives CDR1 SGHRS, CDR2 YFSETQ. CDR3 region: CASSRQGDTDTQYF. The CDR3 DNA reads TGCGCCAGCAGCCGACAGGGCGACACAGATACGCAGTATTTT.

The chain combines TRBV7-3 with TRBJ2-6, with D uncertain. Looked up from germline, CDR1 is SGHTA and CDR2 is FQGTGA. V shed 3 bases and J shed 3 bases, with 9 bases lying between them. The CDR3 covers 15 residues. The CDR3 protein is CASSFPTGGANVLTF. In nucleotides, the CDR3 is TGTGCCAGCAGCTTCCCCACGGGTGGGGCCAACGTCCTGACTTTC.

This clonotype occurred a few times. The CDR3 protein is CASSLGGFAPYNEQFF. DNA of the CDR3: TGTGCCAGCAGTTTGGGGGGATTCGCTCCCTACAATGAGCAGTTCTTC. This rearrangement joins TRBV27 to TRBJ2-1; D may be TRBD2 (6 bases). Trimming pared 3 bases from V and 2 bases from J, leaving 14 bases between. The CDR3 covers 16 residues. Per germline, CDR1 MNHEY and CDR2 SMNVEV (reference sequence).

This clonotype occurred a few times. DNA of the CDR3: TGTGCCAGCAGCCTCGCACAGGGAAGGGGGTACAATGAGCAGTTCTTC. Translated, it gives CASSLAQGRGYNEQFF. The rearrangement links TRBV3-1 to TRBJ2-1, with D possibly TRBD1 on 6 matching bases. Looked up from germline, CDR1 is LGHDT and CDR2 is YNNKEL (reference sequence). Trimming pared 4 bases from V and 4 bases from J, leaving 17 bases between. The CDR3 sequence is 16 residues long.

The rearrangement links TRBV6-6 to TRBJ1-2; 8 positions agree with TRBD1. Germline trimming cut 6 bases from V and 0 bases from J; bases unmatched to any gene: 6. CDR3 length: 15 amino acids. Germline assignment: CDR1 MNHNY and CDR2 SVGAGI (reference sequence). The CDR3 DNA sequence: TGTGCCAGCAGGGACCGGGACAGGACTAACTATGGCTACACCTTC. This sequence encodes CASRDRDRTNYGYTF.

The CDR3 nucleotides read TGTGCCAGCAGTGAATTCAGGGGCGGTGGCTACACCTTC. Amino acid sequence: CASSEFRGGGYTF. The rearrangement uses TRBV6-1 and TRBJ1-2; perhaps TRBD1 as D (6 bases). The CDR3 length is 13 residues. Trimming pared 2 bases from V and 7 bases from J, leaving 11 bases between. CDR1 is MNHNS and CDR2 is SASEGT in the germline V gene.

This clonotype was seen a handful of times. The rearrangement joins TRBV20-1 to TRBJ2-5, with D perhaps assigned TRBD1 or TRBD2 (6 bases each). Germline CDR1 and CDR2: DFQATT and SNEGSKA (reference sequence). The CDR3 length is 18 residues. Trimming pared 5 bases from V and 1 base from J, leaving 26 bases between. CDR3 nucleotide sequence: TGCAGTGCTCCGCGAGGAGGGGGTAGCGTATACTCCCAAGAGACCCAGTACTTC. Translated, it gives CSAPRGGGSVYSQETQYF.

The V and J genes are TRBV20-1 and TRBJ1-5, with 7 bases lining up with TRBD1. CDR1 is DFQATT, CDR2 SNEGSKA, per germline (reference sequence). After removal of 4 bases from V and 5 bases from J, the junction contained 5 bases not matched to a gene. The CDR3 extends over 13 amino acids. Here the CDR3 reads CSANRGMDQPQHF. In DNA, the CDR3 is TGCAGTGCTAACAGGGGTATGGATCAGCCCCAGCATTTT.